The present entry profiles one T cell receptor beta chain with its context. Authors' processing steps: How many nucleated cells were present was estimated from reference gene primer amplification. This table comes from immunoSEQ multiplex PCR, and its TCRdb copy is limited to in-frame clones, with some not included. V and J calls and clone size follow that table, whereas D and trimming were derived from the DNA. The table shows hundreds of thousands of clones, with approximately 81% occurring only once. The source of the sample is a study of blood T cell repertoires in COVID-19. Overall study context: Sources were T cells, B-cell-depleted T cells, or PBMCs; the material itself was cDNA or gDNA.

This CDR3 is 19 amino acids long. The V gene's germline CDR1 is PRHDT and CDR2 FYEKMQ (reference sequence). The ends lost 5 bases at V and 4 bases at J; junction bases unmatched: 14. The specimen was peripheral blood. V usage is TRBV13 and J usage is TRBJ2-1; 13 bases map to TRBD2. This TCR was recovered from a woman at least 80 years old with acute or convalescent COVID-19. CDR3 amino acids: CASSATSGGLGRLYNEQFF. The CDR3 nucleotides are TGTGCCAGCAGCGCGACTAGCGGGGGGCTCGGTAGGCTTTACAATGAGCAGTTCTTC.